This section outlines one T cell receptor (beta chain) sequence together with its context. No antigen is known for it. The CDR3 length is 14 residues. The trim removed 2 bases at V and 6 bases at J, leaving 4 bases unmatched. Per the germline V gene, CDR1 is SEHNR and CDR2 is FQNEAQ (reference sequence). The PCR made use of 60 Vbeta and 13 Jbeta primers. Repertoires were generated with immunoSEQ multiplex PCR, while TCRdb's copy carries only in-frame clones and drops some. The sample includes 95,000 to 150,000 clones, more than 60% of them seen just once. This specimen comes from a study of cytomegalovirus exposure and HLA in healthy donors. Study-wide findings and caveats: The sole available immune exposure information was CMV serostatus. A cluster of highly shared sequence variants was likely a sequencing artifact. A later analysis linked a missense DCLRE1C variant to TCR beta V- and J-gene trimming. The study put under 200 TCR beta chains on its list as cytomegalovirus-associated.

This sequence joins TRBV7-9 and TRBJ2-1; 7 nucleotides agree with TRBD2. The receptor was derived from a woman in her forties in good health and CMV-seronegative. Sequenced sample: PBMCs. In DNA form, the CDR3 reads TGTGCCAGCAGCTTAACGGCTAGCGGCAATGAGCAGTTCTTC. As protein: CASSLTASGNEQFF. Using reference TRBV7-9 and TRBJ2-1 for the parts outside the CDR3, the full variable domain is DTGVSQNPRHKITKRGQNVTFRCDPISEHNRLYWYRQTLGQGPEFLTYFQNEAQLEKSRLLSDRFSAERPKGSFSTLEIQRTEQGDSAMYLCASSLTASGNEQFFGPGTRLTVL.